Shown below are 22 T cell receptor beta chains from a single sample sequenced in a study of T cell responses to AZD1222 COVID-19 vaccine. Method: immunoSEQ multiplex PCR; TCRdb's copy keeps in-frame clones and lacks some. The repertoire holds roughly 190,000 clones, with about 89% as singletons. The sequences come from peripheral blood, collected 28 days after the second AZD1222 dose. The receptors derive from an adult who received the AZD1222 COVID-19 vaccine.

This chain connects TRBV5-1 to TRBJ2-4; TRBD2 aligns across 16 bases. The CDR3 consists of 17 residues. CDR1 is SGHRS, CDR2 YFSETQ, per germline. The ends lost 3 bases at V and 5 bases at J; junction bases unmatched: 5. CDR3 nucleotides: TGCGCCAGCAGCTCGGGACTAGCGGGAGGGCCCCAAAACATTCAGTACTTC. Translated: CASSSGLAGGPQNIQYF. Based on the CDR3 plus reference TRBV5-1 and TRBJ2-4, the full variable domain is KAGVTQTPRYLIKTRGQQVTLSCSPISGHRSVSWYQQTPGQGLQFLFEYFSETQRNKGNFPGRFSGRQFSNSRSEMNVSTLELGDSALYLCASSSGLAGGPQNIQYFGAGTRLSVL.

The chain uses TRBV3-1 (or the pseudogene TRBV3-2) and TRBJ2-4; no reliable D call. The CDR3 has 16 amino acids. Germline V gene lookup returns CDR1 LGHDT and CDR2 YNNKEL (reference sequence). V shed 0 bases and J shed 0 bases, with 9 bases lying between them. In DNA form, the CDR3 reads TGTGCCAGCAGCCAAGATGGAAGAGGAGCCAAAAACATTCAGTACTTC. Translating it yields CASSQDGRGAKNIQYF.

The V and J genes are TRBV5-8 and TRBJ1-6, with a tentative D call TRBD1 (6 bases). CDR1 SGHTS and CDR2 YDEGEE come from the germline V gene. V shed 4 bases and J shed 5 bases, with 16 bases lying between them. This CDR3 region has 16 residues. In nucleotides, the CDR3 is TGTGCCAGCAGCGACTTCAGGGGAACGCATAATTCACCCCTCCACTTT. Its translation is CASSDFRGTHNSPLHF.

The gene calls are TRBV6-6 and TRBJ1-1; D is perhaps TRBD1 (5 bases). CDR1 MNHNY and CDR2 SVGAGI come from the germline V gene (reference sequence). CDR3 length: 14 amino acids. V was shortened by 1 base and J by 5 bases, with 11 bases between the two germline ends. The chain's CDR3 is CASSYYSGQTEAFF. The CDR3 coding sequence is TGTGCCAGCAGTTACTACTCGGGGCAGACTGAAGCTTTCTTT.

This clone was counted between two and nine times. CDR3 in DNA: TGTGCCAGCACACAGGGCAATGAGCAGTTCTTC. It is translated as CASTQGNEQFF. V gene TRBV27 combines with J gene TRBJ2-1, with D maybe TRBD1 (6 bases). The CDR3 covers 11 residues. V lost 7 bases to trimming and J lost 6 bases, with 7 bases between them. Germline V lookup: CDR1 MNHEY, CDR2 SMNVEV (reference sequence).

The chain couples TRBV30 to TRBJ1-2; D not certain. Looked up from germline, CDR1 is GTSNPN and CDR2 is SVGIG (reference sequence). There are 15 residues in the CDR3. The germline V and J ends were trimmed by 3 bases and 4 bases, with 18 bases remaining between them. CDR3 coding DNA: TGTGCCTGGAGAAGGATAGCGGCGGAAATCTATGGCTACACCTTC. Protein: CAWRRIAAEIYGYTF.

The chain recombines TRBV29-1 with TRBJ1-1, with 7 bases lining up with TRBD1. The junction had 3 bases not matched to a gene; V was cut back by 4 bases and J by 1 base. CDR1 and CDR2 (germline): SQVTM, ANQGSEA. This CDR3 spans 13 amino acids. The CDR3 loop reads CSVGDSENTEAFF. CDR3 coding DNA: TGCAGCGTTGGGGACAGTGAGAACACTGAAGCTTTCTTT.

This chain joins TRBV11-2 and TRBJ1-4; TRBD1 matches at 8 bases. Germline V gene data show CDR1 as SGHAT and CDR2 as FQNNGV. J gave up 8 bases and V 5 bases, and 10 bases lay outside the gene matches. The length of the CDR3 is 15 residues. DNA of the CDR3: TGTGCCAGCAGCCCTGACAGGGGAGGGTGGGAAAAACTGTTTTTT. It is translated as CASSPDRGGWEKLFF.

This rearrangement joins TRBV4-1 to TRBJ2-7; D is perhaps TRBD1 (6 bases). The CDR3 totals 14 residues. Germline CDR1 and CDR2: MGHRA and YSYEKL. With 4 bases removed from V and 4 bases from J, the gap between germline ends came to 14 bases. CDR3 DNA: TGCGCCAGCAGCCCCCAGGGGCGCGGGTACGAGCAGTACTTC. Amino acids: CASSPQGRGYEQYF.

V gene TRBV27 combines with J gene TRBJ1-6; 9 bases are a match to TRBD1. CDR1 is MNHEY, CDR2 SMNVEV, per germline (reference sequence). The CDR3 consists of 16 residues. After removal of 2 bases from V and 7 bases from J, the junction contained 6 bases not matched to a gene. In nucleotides, the CDR3 is TGTGCCAGCAGTTTAAGGCCGGGACAGGGAAATTCACCCCTCCACTTT. Translating it yields CASSLRPGQGNSPLHF.

With regard to this clone: This specimen includes other DNA sequences encoding the same CDR3. The V call is TRBV6-5, the J call TRBJ1-5; perhaps TRBD1 as D (6 bases). CDR3 length equals 13 residues. The V and J ends lost 6 bases and 2 bases respectively, with 8 bases between them. Germline lookup yields CDR1 MNHEY and CDR2 SVGAGI. The CDR3 sequence: CASRGGGNQPQHF. The CDR3 nucleotides are TGTGCCAGCAGGGGGGGCGGCAATCAGCCCCAGCATTTT.

The gene calls are TRBV11-2 and TRBJ1-1; no firm D call. This CDR3 has 14 residues. CDR1 and CDR2 (germline): SGHAT, FQNNGV. With 1 base removed from V and 2 bases from J, the gap between germline ends came to 8 bases. This chain's CDR3 is CASSLAGVNTEAFF. CDR3 in DNA: TGTGCCAGCAGCTTAGCTGGAGTCAACACTGAAGCTTTCTTT.

The chain uses TRBV10-3 and TRBJ1-2; D may be TRBD1 (6 bases). CDR3 length: 14 residues. V was cut by 5 bases and J by 6 bases, with 16 bases left in between. Germline-derived CDR1 and CDR2 are ENHRY and SYGVKD. The CDR3 bases are TGTGCCATCAGTTTTTCACAGGGTTCCGATGGCTACACCTTC. Its protein product is CAISFSQGSDGYTF.

The V gene is TRBV7-3, the J gene TRBJ1-2; a weak D match, TRBD1 (6 bases). Trimming left V 5 bases short and J 2 bases short, with 15 bases between. CDR1 is SGHTA, CDR2 FQGTGA, per germline. CDR3 length equals 15 residues. The CDR3 sequence is CASSPGGNVNYGYTF. The CDR3 DNA reads as TGTGCCAGCAGCCCTGGGGGCAATGTGAACTATGGCTACACCTTC.

This rearrangement joins TRBV27 to TRBJ2-7; D gene unclear. Looked up from germline, CDR1 is MNHEY and CDR2 is SMNVEV (reference sequence). V was trimmed by 0 bases and J by 2 bases, leaving 5 bases between them. The CDR3 runs to 13 residues. The chain's CDR3 is CASSLSAPYEQYF. In DNA form, the CDR3 reads TGTGCCAGCAGTTTATCGGCCCCCTACGAGCAGTACTTC.

The chain combines TRBV27 with TRBJ1-6; D may be TRBD1 (5 bases). The V gene's germline CDR1 is MNHEY and CDR2 SMNVEV (reference sequence). V lost 3 bases and J 9 bases, leaving 18 bases between the germline ends. The length of the CDR3 is 16 residues. The DNA for the CDR3 is TGTGCCAGCAGTTTGGGGGGTGGTGGGTTTATTTCACCCCTCCACTTT. Residues: CASSLGGGGFISPLHF.

This chain links TRBV11-2 with TRBJ2-7; D gene unclear. Germline-derived CDR1 and CDR2 are SGHAT and FQNNGV. V lost 1 base, J lost 2 bases, and 6 bases lay in between. CDR3 size: 13 residues. CDR3 sequence: CASSLGQTYEQYF. In DNA, the CDR3 is TGTGCCAGCAGCTTAGGGCAGACCTACGAGCAGTACTTC.

As DNA, the CDR3 is TGTGCCACCAGTGATACGACCGGGGGGGCCCATGGCACAGATACGCAGTATTTT. Its protein product is CATSDTTGGAHGTDTQYF. The V and J genes are TRBV24-1 and TRBJ2-3; 8 bases fit TRBD2. Trimming at V came to 3 bases and at J to 1 base, leaving 11 bases not matched to a gene. Germline V CDR1 and CDR2: KGHDR, SFDVKD. This CDR3 contains 18 residues.

The rearrangement links TRBV12-3 or TRBV12-4 to TRBJ1-3; D remains unclear. Trimming removed 3 bases from V and 0 bases from J, with 0 bases in between. This CDR3 has 12 residues. The DNA of the CDR3 is TGTGCCAGCAGTTTCTCTGGAAACACCATATATTTT. Translated, it gives CASSFSGNTIYF.

The chain couples TRBV6-1 to TRBJ2-7, with a tentative D call TRBD2 (7 bases). The germline V and J ends were trimmed by 3 bases and 2 bases, with 11 bases remaining between them. CDR3 length: 14 residues. In germline, CDR1 is MNHNS, CDR2 SASEGT. The CDR3 bases are TGTGCCAGCAGTGAGGGGGGGCCGACCTACGAGCAGTACTTC. It specifies CASSEGGPTYEQYF.

The chain uses TRBV6-5 and TRBJ2-7, with 7 bases lining up with TRBD1. The V gene end was trimmed by 0 bases and the J gene end by 6 bases; junction bases not matched to a gene: 5. Germline CDR1 reads MNHEY; CDR2 reads SVGAGI. CDR3 size: 14 residues. The CDR3 DNA reads TGTGCCAGCAGTTACTCGGGACAGAGCAGCGAGCAGTACTTC. Amino acids: CASSYSGQSSEQYF.

V gene TRBV11-2 combines with J gene TRBJ1-1; D unresolved. The CDR3 runs 14 residues. From germline, CDR1 is SGHAT and CDR2 FQNNGV. Trimming took 5 bases from V and 0 from J, leaving 10 bases between them. CDR3 sequence (DNA): TGTGCCAGCAGCCCCCGGCACCTGAACACTGAAGCTTTCTTT. As protein: CASSPRHLNTEAFF.